The 13 T cell receptor beta chains given below trace back to one sample, sequenced in a study of CD8 T cells in ankylosing spondylitis. TCRdb ran MiXCR on the 5' RACE reads and lists one entry per CDR3 protein. The table records roughly 440,000 distinct CDR3 sequences, approximately 17% of them present only once. Whole-study results and caveats: A motif of 7 to 9 highly homologous TCR beta variants was seen as apparently characteristic of ankylosing spondylitis blood.

No antigens are known for them. The sample consisted of blood, either unsorted or a sorted T cell fraction (not recorded which). The receptors here all came from a male donor with ankylosing spondylitis.

The table lists this clonotype with a few counts. V is TRBV20-1 and J is TRBJ1-1; TRBD1 might be the D (5 bases). From germline, CDR1 is DFQATT and CDR2 SNEGSKA (reference sequence). Deletions cut 6 bases from V and 5 bases from J, with 16 bases between. The CDR3 length is 13 residues. CDR3 coding DNA: TGCAGTGCCCCGGGCGGGGGGAGGACTGAAGCTTTCTTT. Protein product: CSAPGGGRTEAFF.

The gene calls are TRBV10-2 and TRBJ2-2; 8 bases map to TRBD2. Germline CDR1 reads WSHSY; CDR2 reads SAAADI. The V and J ends lost 0 bases and 2 bases, in that order; junction bases with no gene match: 5. CDR3 length: 17 amino acids. CDR3 sequence reads: CASSESHSGANTGELFF. The CDR3 nucleotides are TGCGCCAGCAGTGAGTCGCATAGCGGGGCCAACACCGGGGAGCTGTTTTTT.

The chain employs TRBV28 and TRBJ1-4; 9 nucleotides agree with TRBD1. Germline values: CDR1 MDHEN, CDR2 SYDVKM. The CDR3 sequence is 15 residues long. J gave up 8 bases and V 5 bases, and 9 bases lay outside the gene matches. The CDR3 sequence is CASSGRGQGSEKLFF. CDR3 sequence (DNA): TGTGCCAGCAGTGGCCGCGGACAGGGGAGCGAAAAACTGTTTTTT.

This clonotype appeared many times. This chain uses TRBV5-1 with TRBJ2-2; 11 bases match TRBD2. The germline CDR1 and CDR2 sequences are SGHRS and YFSETQ. The CDR3 is 17 amino acids. V trimming: 4 bases; J trimming: 6 bases; junction bases outside the gene matches: 11. This CDR3 reads CASSLTGTSGLSGELFF. In DNA form, the CDR3 reads TGCGCCAGCAGCCTCACCGGGACTAGCGGCCTTTCCGGGGAGCTGTTTTTT. Using reference TRBV5-1 and TRBJ2-2 for the parts outside the CDR3, the full variable domain is KAGVTQTPRYLIKTRGQQVTLSCSPISGHRSVSWYQQTPGQGLQFLFEYFSETQRNKGNFPGRFSGRQFSNSRSEMNVSTLELGDSALYLCASSLTGTSGLSGELFFGEGSRLTVL.

This chain joins TRBV12-3 or TRBV12-4 and TRBJ2-1; 11 bases match TRBD2. The trim removed 6 bases at V and 6 bases at J, leaving 10 bases unmatched. The CDR3 spans 16 residues. The CDR3 loop reads CASRALSGGAGNEQFF. DNA of the CDR3: TGTGCCAGCAGGGCCCTTAGCGGGGGGGCCGGCAATGAGCAGTTCTTC.

This sequence joins TRBV4-3 and TRBJ1-2; TRBD1 is a possible D gene (5 bases). This CDR3 has 15 residues. V shed 0 bases and J shed 4 bases, with 12 bases lying between them. Germline V lookup: CDR1 LGHNA, CDR2 YSLEER. This CDR3 reads CASSQDGGGSYGYTF. In nucleotides, the CDR3 is TGCGCCAGCAGCCAAGATGGTGGGGGGAGCTATGGCTACACCTTC.

This clonotype has more than one count but fewer than ten. V is TRBV29-1 and J is TRBJ1-2, with TRBD1 matching over 7 bases. This CDR3 has 14 residues. V trimming: 4 bases; J trimming: 6 bases; junction bases outside the gene matches: 11. Germline CDR1 and CDR2: SQVTM and ANQGSEA. CDR3 amino acids: CSVVLGGAKDGYTF. The CDR3 region has the DNA TGCAGCGTTGTATTAGGGGGCGCGAAAGATGGCTACACCTTC.

The table lists this clonotype with a few counts. The chain uses TRBV30 and TRBJ1-5, with D unclear. V lost 1 base to trimming and J lost 4 bases, with 17 bases between them. Germline V gene lookup returns CDR1 GTSNPN and CDR2 SVGIG (reference sequence). The CDR3 consists of 16 residues. CDR3: CAWSGETGLGNQPQHF. The CDR3 DNA follows: TGTGCCTGGAGTGGGGAAACGGGTCTTGGTAATCAGCCCCAGCATTTT. Complete variable domain (other parts from reference TRBV30 and TRBJ1-5): SQTIHQWPATLVQPVGSPLSLECTVEGTSNPNLYWYRQAAGRGLQLLFYSVGIGQISSEVPQNLSASRPQDRQFILSSKKLLLSDSGFYLCAWSGETGLGNQPQHFGDGTRLSIL.

This clonotype occurred a few times. CDR3 amino acids: CASSLDRGRAEKLFF. The CDR3, as DNA: TGTGCCAGCAGCTTGGACAGGGGGCGTGCTGAAAAACTGTTTTTT. The chain carries TRBV5-5 and TRBJ1-4; 9 bases are shared with TRBD1. This CDR3 has 15 residues. CDR1 SGHKS and CDR2 YYEKEE come from the germline V gene (reference sequence). With 0 bases clipped from V and 7 bases from J, the junction kept 4 bases outside the gene matches.

J is TRBJ1-3 and V is TRBV6-5, with D unclear. V was shortened by 0 bases and J by 4 bases, with 19 bases between the two germline ends. Germline-derived CDR1 and CDR2 are MNHEY and SVGAGI. There are 18 residues in the CDR3. The DNA of the CDR3 is TGTGCCAGCAGTTACTCGATGGGGAGTTTCATAGGCGGAAACACCATATATTTT. Translated: CASSYSMGSFIGGNTIYF.

The J gene is TRBJ2-3, the V gene TRBV10-3; possible D gene TRBD1, 5 bases. V dropped 10 bases and J dropped 5 bases, with 19 bases sitting between them. The germline gives CDR1 ENHRY, CDR2 SYGVKD. CDR3 size: 14 residues. CDR3 protein: CATQGDRSEDTQYF. The DNA for the CDR3 is TGTGCCACCCAGGGCGACAGATCGGAAGATACGCAGTATTTT.

The genes are TRBV4-1 and TRBJ2-1; TRBD2 matches at 11 bases. Trimming removed 4 bases from V and 8 bases from J; junction bases left unmatched: 4. This CDR3 region has 14 residues. The germline gives CDR1 MGHRA, CDR2 YSYEKL. CDR3 DNA: TGCGCCAGCAGCCCCGAACTAGCGGGGGATGAGCAGTTCTTC. This sequence encodes CASSPELAGDEQFF.

The V call is TRBV18, the J call TRBJ1-1; possible D gene TRBD1, 5 bases. CDR1 is KGHSH, CDR2 LQKENI, per germline. There are 16 residues in the CDR3. V lost 6 bases to trimming and J lost 0 bases, with 17 bases between them. The CDR3 DNA reads as TGTGCCAGCTCCTTATTTGGGGCACAGGTGAACACTGAAGCTTTCTTT. Its translation: CASSLFGAQVNTEAFF. Looking up the rest from reference TRBV18 and TRBJ1-1 gives the full variable domain: NAGVMQNPRHLVRRRGQEARLRCSPMKGHSHVYWYRQLPEEGLKFMVYLQKENIIDESGMPKERFSAEFPKEGPSILRIQQVVRGDSAAYFCASSLFGAQVNTEAFFGQGTRLTVV.